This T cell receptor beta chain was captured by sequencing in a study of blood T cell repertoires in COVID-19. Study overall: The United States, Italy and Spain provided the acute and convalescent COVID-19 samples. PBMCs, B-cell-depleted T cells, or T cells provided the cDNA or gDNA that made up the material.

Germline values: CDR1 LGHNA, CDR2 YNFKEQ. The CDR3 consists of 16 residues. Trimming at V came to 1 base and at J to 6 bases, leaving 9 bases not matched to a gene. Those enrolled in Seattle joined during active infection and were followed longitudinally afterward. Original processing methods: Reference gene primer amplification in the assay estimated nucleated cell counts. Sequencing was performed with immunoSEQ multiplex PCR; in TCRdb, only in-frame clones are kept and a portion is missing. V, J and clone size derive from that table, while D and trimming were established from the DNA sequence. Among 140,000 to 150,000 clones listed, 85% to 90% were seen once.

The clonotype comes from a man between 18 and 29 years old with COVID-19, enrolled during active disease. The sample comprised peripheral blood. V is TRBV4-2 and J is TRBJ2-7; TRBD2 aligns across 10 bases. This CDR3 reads CASSQGIAGGGGEQYF. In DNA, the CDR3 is TGTGCCAGCAGCCAAGGTATAGCGGGAGGAGGGGGCGAGCAGTACTTC.